A selection of T cell receptor beta chains follows, all from one sample in a study of beta chain features in type 1 diabetes. Libraries were prepared by immunoSEQ multiplex PCR; TCRdb keeps only in-frame clonotypes and omits some of them. The data show about 710,000 clones, about 14% seen once. The specimen was naive CD4+ T cells from blood. The receptors were gathered from a man aged 18 to 29 with type 1 diabetes. Each CDR3 is given with its conserved first and last residue. D genes are given only for firm matches. Not all rows give a size; the values are once, few, many and, for expanded clones, a class.

J gene | CDR3 length | V gene | D gene | clone size | CDR3 DNA | CDR3 protein
TRBJ2-1 | 11 | TRBV13 | NA | few | TGTGCCAGCAGCTTTGCGGATGAGCAGTTCTTC | CASSFADEQFF
TRBJ2-7 | 15 | TRBV30 | NA | NA | TGTGCCTGGAGTGTCCGGACGACCTACGCCCTCGAGCAGTACTTC | CAWSVRTTYALEQYF
TRBJ1-2 | 16 | TRBV11-2 | TRBD1 | few | TGTGCCAGCAGCTCAATAAGGACAGGGAGTGACTATGGCTACACCTTC | CASSSIRTGSDYGYTF
TRBJ2-1 | 16 | TRBV7-8 | TRBD1 | few | TGTGCCAGCAGCCCGGGACAGGGGACGGGGTTCGATGAGCAGTTCTTC | CASSPGQGTGFDEQFF
TRBJ2-5 | 13 | TRBV2 | TRBD1 | few | TGTGCCAGCGATGAGGGACAGCGAGAGACCCAGTACTTC | CASDEGQRETQYF
TRBJ1-1 | 15 | TRBV19 | NA | NA | TGTGCCAGTATCCTACAGGGTACCATGAACACTGAAGCTTTCTTT | CASILQGTMNTEAFF
TRBJ1-2 | 13 | TRBV15 | TRBD1 | NA | TGTGCCACCAGCAGCGGGACAGGGAACGGCTACACCTTC | CATSSGTGNGYTF
TRBJ1-2 | 12 | TRBV6-5 | NA | NA | TGTGCCAGCAGTACAACGGGGGCTGGCTACACCTTC | CASSTTGAGYTF
TRBJ2-1 | 18 | TRBV11-2 | TRBD2 | NA | TGTGCCAGCAGCCCTAGGGGCCCTGGACTAGCGGGAGTGGCTGAGCAGTTCTTC | CASSPRGPGLAGVAEQFF
TRBJ1-2 | 13 | TRBV28 | NA | few | TGTGCCACGCTACAGACAGCTAACTATGGCTACACCTTC | CATLQTANYGYTF
TRBJ2-7 | 13 | TRBV7-2 | NA | few | TGTGCCAGCAGCCTAAACAGGGTTGGCGAGCAGTACTTC | CASSLNRVGEQYF
TRBJ2-5 | 15 | TRBV30 | NA | NA | TGTGCCTGGAGTCTCCCTGGGAACAGGCAAGAGACCCAGTACTTC | CAWSLPGNRQETQYF
TRBJ2-7 | 11 | TRBV4-3 | NA | few | TGCGCCAGCAGCCAAGCTCCAACCCCGTACTTC | CASSQAPTPYF
TRBJ1-2 | 12 | TRBV30 | NA | NA | TGTGCCTGGAGTTCTCCCAGACACCGGTACACCTTC | CAWSSPRHRYTF
TRBJ1-1 | 15 | TRBV29-1 | NA | NA | TGCAGCGTCGGGACTGCCCCCTTTACGGACACTGAAGCTTTCTTT | CSVGTAPFTDTEAFF
TRBJ2-4 | 18 | TRBV21-1 | NA | few | TGTGCCAGCAGCAAGGGGACTAGCGGGAGCCGTGCCAAAAACATTCAGTACTTC | CASSKGTSGSRAKNIQYF
TRBJ1-5 | 13 | TRBV13 | TRBD1 | few | TGTGCCAGCAGCCTTGACAGGGATCAGCCCCAGCATTTT | CASSLDRDQPQHF
TRBJ1-2 | 15 | TRBV7-2 | NA | NA | TGTGCCAGCAGCGATAGAGGTGCGAAGGGAGCTGGCTACACCTTC | CASSDRGAKGAGYTF
TRBJ1-2 | 12 | TRBV10-3 | TRBD1 | few | TGTGCCATCAGGAACAGGGGGCAGGGCTACACCTTC | CAIRNRGQGYTF
TRBJ2-2 | 15 | TRBV5-1 | NA | few | TGCGCCAGCAGCTTAGCGGAGATAAACACCGGGGAGCTGTTTTTT | CASSLAEINTGELFF
TRBJ1-2 | 15 | TRBV9 | NA | few | TGTGCCAGCAGCGTAGCTACCAAGAGGGTTGGGGGCTACACCTTC | CASSVATKRVGGYTF
TRBJ2-1 | 14 | TRBV7-2 | TRBD2 | few | TGTGCCAGCAGCTTAAGCGGGGTCTACAATGAGCAGTTCTTC | CASSLSGVYNEQFF
TRBJ2-6 | 17 | TRBV15 | NA | few | TGTGCCACCAGCAGAGATTCAGGCCGCTCTGGGGCCAACGTCCTGACTTTC | CATSRDSGRSGANVLTF
TRBJ2-2 | 14 | TRBV7-9 | NA | NA | TGTGCCAGCAGCTTACGGACAAACGCCGGGGAGCTGTTTTTT | CASSLRTNAGELFF
TRBJ2-7 | 15 | TRBV6-1 | TRBD2 | NA | TGTGCCAGCACCCCATTAGCGGGAGCCGTTCCCGAGCAGTACTTC | CASTPLAGAVPEQYF
TRBJ1-5 | 15 | TRBV10-3 | NA | NA | TGTGCCATCAGTGATAGGCAGGATAGCAATCAGCCCCAGCATTTT | CAISDRQDSNQPQHF
TRBJ1-2 | 15 | TRBV28 | NA | NA | TGTGCCAGCAATCCTCATCCACAGGGAAACTATGGCTACACCTTC | CASNPHPQGNYGYTF
TRBJ1-1 | 18 | TRBV9 | NA | NA | TGTGCCAGCAGCGGGAGTAGGAGGACAACTGATAGGAACACTGAAGCTTTCTTT | CASSGSRRTTDRNTEAFF
TRBJ2-7 | 13 | TRBV2 | NA | few | TGTGCCAGCAGTGAAGGGTTCTCCTACGAGCAGTACTTC | CASSEGFSYEQYF
TRBJ1-3 | 11 | TRBV29-1 | NA | NA | TGCAGCGTTGACGGGGGAAACACCATATATTTT | CSVDGGNTIYF
TRBJ2-1 | 16 | TRBV28 | TRBD2 | few | TGTGCCAGCACCCCCTCTAGCGGGGCCTCCTACAATGAGCAGTTCTTC | CASTPSSGASYNEQFF
TRBJ2-5 | 14 | TRBV2 | TRBD2 | few | TGTGCCAGCAGGGAGAGACTAGCGAAAGAGACCCAGTACTTC | CASRERLAKETQYF
TRBJ2-7 | 13 | TRBV14 | NA | few | TGTGCCAGCAGTTGGACACCTGTCTACGAGCAGTACTTC | CASSWTPVYEQYF
TRBJ2-7 | 14 | TRBV30 | NA | few | TGTGCCTGGGGTTGGAGGGAATCGTCCTACGAGCAGTACTTC | CAWGWRESSYEQYF
TRBJ2-3 | 19 | TRBV9 | NA | few | TGTGCCAGCAGCGTAGGTTACCGGGGTGGCCCAGGGGGCACAGATACGCAGTATTTT | CASSVGYRGGPGGTDTQYF
TRBJ2-5 | 13 | TRBV6-5 | NA | few | TGTGCCACTTTAAGGATCCTCGACGGGGCCCAGTACTTC | CATLRILDGAQYF
TRBJ2-7 | 12 | TRBV7-9 | NA | NA | TGTGCCAGCAGCTTTGAACCCTACGAGCAGTACTTC | CASSFEPYEQYF
TRBJ1-3 | 15 | TRBV9 | NA | few | TGTGCCAGCAGCGTAGACGGGGCTGGTGGAAACACCATATATTTT | CASSVDGAGGNTIYF
TRBJ1-1 | 15 | TRBV7-2 | NA | few | TGTGCCAGCAGCTTAGACGGATCCCCCCCCTTACAAGCTTTCTTT | CASSLDGSPPLQAFF
TRBJ1-1 | 15 | TRBV7-3 | NA | few | TGTGCCAGCAGCTTAAGGGAAGTCCTGAACACTGAAGCTTTCTTT | CASSLREVLNTEAFF
TRBJ1-3 | 12 | TRBV5-6 | NA | few | TGTGCCAGCCAAGGGAATGGAAACACCATATATTTT | CASQGNGNTIYF
TRBJ1-1 | 10 | TRBV20-1 | NA | NA | TGCAGTGCGGACGGAGATGAAGCTTTCTTT | CSADGDEAFF
TRBJ2-7 | 15 | TRBV4-1 | NA | few | TGCGCCAGCAGCCAGCCTACTAGTGGCTCCTACGAGCAGTACTTC | CASSQPTSGSYEQYF
TRBJ2-7 | 15 | TRBV7-2 | TRBD2 | NA | TGTGCCAGCAGCCTCCTTTTAGCGGGAGGCTACGAGCAGTACTTC | CASSLLLAGGYEQYF
TRBJ2-7 | 15 | TRBV7-6 | TRBD1 | few | TGTGCCAGCAGCTTAATGGGGACAGGGTCCTACGAGCAGTACTTC | CASSLMGTGSYEQYF